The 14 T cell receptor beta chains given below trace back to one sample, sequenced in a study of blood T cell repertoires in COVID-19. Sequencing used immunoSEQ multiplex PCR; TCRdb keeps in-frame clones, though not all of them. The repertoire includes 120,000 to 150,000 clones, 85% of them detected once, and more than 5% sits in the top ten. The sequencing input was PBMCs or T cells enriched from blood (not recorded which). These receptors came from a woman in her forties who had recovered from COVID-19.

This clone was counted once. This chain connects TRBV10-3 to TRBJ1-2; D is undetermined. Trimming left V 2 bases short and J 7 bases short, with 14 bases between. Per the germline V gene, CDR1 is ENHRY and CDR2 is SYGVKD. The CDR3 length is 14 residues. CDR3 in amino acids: CAISEPREGPGYTF. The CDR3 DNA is TGTGCCATCAGTGAGCCCCGCGAGGGCCCTGGCTACACCTTC.

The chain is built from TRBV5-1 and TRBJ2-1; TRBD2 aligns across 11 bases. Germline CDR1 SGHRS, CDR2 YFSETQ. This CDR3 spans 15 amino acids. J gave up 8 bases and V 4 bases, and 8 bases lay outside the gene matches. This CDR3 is CASSPVTSGTHEQFF. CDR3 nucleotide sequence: TGCGCCAGCAGCCCGGTGACTAGCGGGACCCATGAGCAGTTCTTC.

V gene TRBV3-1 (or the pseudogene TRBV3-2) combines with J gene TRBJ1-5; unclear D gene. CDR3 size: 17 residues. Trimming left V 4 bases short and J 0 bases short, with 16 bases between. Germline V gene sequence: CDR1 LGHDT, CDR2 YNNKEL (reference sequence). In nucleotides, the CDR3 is TGTGCCAGCAGCCCCAGTTCGAACCATTATAGCAATCAGCCCCAGCATTTT. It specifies CASSPSSNHYSNQPQHF.

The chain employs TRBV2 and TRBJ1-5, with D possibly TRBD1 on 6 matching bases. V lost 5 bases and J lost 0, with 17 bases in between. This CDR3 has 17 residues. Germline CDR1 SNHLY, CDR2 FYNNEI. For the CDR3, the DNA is TGTGCCAGCAGTTTCGACAGGAGTCCGTATAGCAATCAGCCCCAGCATTTT. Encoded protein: CASSFDRSPYSNQPQHF.

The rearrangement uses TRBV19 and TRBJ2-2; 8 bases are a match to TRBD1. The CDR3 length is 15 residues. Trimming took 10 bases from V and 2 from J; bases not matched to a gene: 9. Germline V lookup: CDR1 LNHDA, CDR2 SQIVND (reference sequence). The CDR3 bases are TGTGCCACTCATCCCGGGACAGGCAACACCGGGGAGCTGTTTTTT. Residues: CATHPGTGNTGELFF.

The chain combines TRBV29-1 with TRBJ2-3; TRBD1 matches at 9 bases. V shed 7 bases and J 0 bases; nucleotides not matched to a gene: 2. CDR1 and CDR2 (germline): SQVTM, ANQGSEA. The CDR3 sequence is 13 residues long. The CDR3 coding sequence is TGCAGCGCTGGACAGGGGAGCACAGATACGCAGTATTTT. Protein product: CSAGQGSTDTQYF.

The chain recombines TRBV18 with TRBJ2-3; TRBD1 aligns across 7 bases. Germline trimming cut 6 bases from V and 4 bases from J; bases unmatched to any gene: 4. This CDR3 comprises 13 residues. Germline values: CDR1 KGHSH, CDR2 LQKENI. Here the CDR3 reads CASSDRAADTQYF. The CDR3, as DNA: TGTGCCAGCTCCGACAGGGCTGCAGATACGCAGTATTTT.

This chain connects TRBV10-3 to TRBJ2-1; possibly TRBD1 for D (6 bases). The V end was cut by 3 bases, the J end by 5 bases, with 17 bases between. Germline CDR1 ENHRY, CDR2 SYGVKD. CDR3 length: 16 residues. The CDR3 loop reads CAISDPQGMGHNEQFF. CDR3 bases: TGTGCCATCAGTGACCCACAGGGAATGGGACACAATGAGCAGTTCTTC.

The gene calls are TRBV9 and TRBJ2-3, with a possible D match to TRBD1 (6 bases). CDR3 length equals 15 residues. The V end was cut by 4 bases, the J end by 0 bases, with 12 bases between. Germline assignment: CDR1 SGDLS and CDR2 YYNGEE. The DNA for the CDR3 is TGTGCCAGCAGCCTTAGACAGGCAAGCACAGATACGCAGTATTTT. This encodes CASSLRQASTDTQYF.

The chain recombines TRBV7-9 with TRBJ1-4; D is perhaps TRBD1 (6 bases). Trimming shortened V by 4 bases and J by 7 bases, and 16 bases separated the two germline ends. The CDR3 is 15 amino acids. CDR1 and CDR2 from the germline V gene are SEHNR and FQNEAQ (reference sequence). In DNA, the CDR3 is TGTGCCAGCAGCTCCCGGACAGCCAGGGGTGAAAAACTGTTTTTT. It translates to CASSSRTARGEKLFF.

The CDR3 sequence: CASSLGQGMSNQPQHF. As DNA, the CDR3 is TGTGCCAGCAGCTTAGGGCAGGGGATGTCTAATCAGCCCCAGCATTTT. The V gene is TRBV7-9, the J gene TRBJ1-5, with D tentatively TRBD1 (6 bases). The germline V and J ends were trimmed by 1 base and 4 bases, with 14 bases remaining between them. CDR3 length: 16 amino acids. CDR1 is SEHNR and CDR2 is FQNEAQ in the germline V gene (reference sequence).

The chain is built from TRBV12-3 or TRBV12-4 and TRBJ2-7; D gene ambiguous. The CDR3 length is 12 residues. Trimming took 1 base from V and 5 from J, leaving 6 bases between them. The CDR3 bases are TGTGCCAGCAGTTTAGGTCAGAACGAGCAGTACTTC. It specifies CASSLGQNEQYF.

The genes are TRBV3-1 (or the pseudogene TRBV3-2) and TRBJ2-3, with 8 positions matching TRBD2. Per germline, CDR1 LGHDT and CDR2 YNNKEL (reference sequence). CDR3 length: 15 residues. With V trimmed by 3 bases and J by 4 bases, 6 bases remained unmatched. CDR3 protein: CASSQSGGGADTQYF. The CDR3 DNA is TGTGCCAGCAGCCAGTCCGGGGGGGGCGCAGATACGCAGTATTTT.

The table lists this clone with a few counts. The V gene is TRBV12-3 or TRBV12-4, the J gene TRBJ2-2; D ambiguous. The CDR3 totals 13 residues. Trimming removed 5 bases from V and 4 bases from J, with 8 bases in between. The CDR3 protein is CASSRLGTGELFF. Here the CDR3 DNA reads TGTGCCAGCAGTCGCCTAGGCACCGGGGAGCTGTTTTTT.